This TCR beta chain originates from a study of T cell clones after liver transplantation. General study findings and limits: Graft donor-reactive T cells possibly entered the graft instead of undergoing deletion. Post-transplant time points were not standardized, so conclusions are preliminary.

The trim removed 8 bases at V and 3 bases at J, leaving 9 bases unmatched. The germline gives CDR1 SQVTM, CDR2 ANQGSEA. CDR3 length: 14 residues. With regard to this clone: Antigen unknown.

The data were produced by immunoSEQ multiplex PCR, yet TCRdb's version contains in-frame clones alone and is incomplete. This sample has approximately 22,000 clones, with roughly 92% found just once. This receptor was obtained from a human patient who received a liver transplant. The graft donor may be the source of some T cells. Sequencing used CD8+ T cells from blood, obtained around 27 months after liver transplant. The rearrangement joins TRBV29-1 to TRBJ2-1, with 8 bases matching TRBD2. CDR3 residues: CSTFSGNLYNEQFF. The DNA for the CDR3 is TGCAGCACTTTTAGCGGGAACCTCTACAATGAGCAGTTCTTC.